This is a list of T cell receptor beta chains from one sample in a study of shared clonotypes between healthy human individuals. Only in-frame clones appear in the TCRdb table, and some are missing; sequencing was by immunoSEQ multiplex PCR. Of under 1,900,000 clones listed, 97% to 99% are singletons. Sequencing was carried out using naive CD4+ T cells sorted from blood. The receptors were gathered from a man younger than 40 in good health. Each CDR3 is given without its conserved first and last residue. A D gene is named only where the DNA matches it firmly.

D gene | J gene | V gene | CDR3 protein
- | TRBJ1-5 | TRBV7-2 | ASSLAPVSSNQPQH
- | TRBJ1-2 | TRBV28 | ASSVQPNYGYT
- | TRBJ2-2 | TRBV7-8 | ASSLRAVTNTGELF
TRBD1 | TRBJ2-1 | TRBV5-5 | ASSSRDRDYNEQF
TRBD2 | TRBJ2-7 | TRBV7-2 | ASSYHGGGLDEQY
- | TRBJ1-1 | TRBV6-1 | ASSEIPDTEAF
TRBD1 | TRBJ2-7 | TRBV11-2 | ASSLGTVSYEQY
TRBD1 | TRBJ1-4 | TRBV4-1 | ASSQETGSNEKLF
TRBD2 | TRBJ2-5 | TRBV29-1 | SVSGTSALWYQETQY
- | TRBJ2-2 | TRBV28 | ASSLTQNTGELF
- | TRBJ1-5 | TRBV5-1 | ASSLGTASNQPQH
TRBD2 | TRBJ2-1 | TRBV29-1 | SVEVFPSGRRDEQF
- | TRBJ1-4 | TRBV27 | ASSSFPPSRGEKLF
- | TRBJ2-6 | TRBV5-1 | ASTSPGANVLT
TRBD1 | TRBJ2-5 | TRBV5-6 | ASSLVRQGQTQY
- | TRBJ2-5 | TRBV6-1 | ASSEPHQTQY
- | TRBJ2-1 | TRBV23-1 | ASSDRGRAGGYYNEQF
TRBD1 | TRBJ1-5 | TRBV5-5 | ASSSGQGTVSNQPQH
- | TRBJ1-4 | TRBV5-1 | ASSLAGTTNEKLF
TRBD1 | TRBJ2-3 | TRBV5-1 | ASSRTGGELDTQY
TRBD1 | TRBJ1-5 | TRBV28 | ASSFRGQQPQH
- | TRBJ2-1 | TRBV5-6 | ASSLTVNEQF
- | TRBJ1-2 | TRBV7-9 | ASSGVNYGYT
- | TRBJ2-7 | TRBV10-3 | ATQVQDSYEQY
- | TRBJ1-2 | TRBV11-3 | ASSPQGSPQAYGYT
- | TRBJ2-5 | TRBV2 | ASSEGSETQY
- | TRBJ2-1 | TRBV20-1 | SASENEQF
- | TRBJ2-1 | TRBV28 | ASIPPGRAVWSTEQF